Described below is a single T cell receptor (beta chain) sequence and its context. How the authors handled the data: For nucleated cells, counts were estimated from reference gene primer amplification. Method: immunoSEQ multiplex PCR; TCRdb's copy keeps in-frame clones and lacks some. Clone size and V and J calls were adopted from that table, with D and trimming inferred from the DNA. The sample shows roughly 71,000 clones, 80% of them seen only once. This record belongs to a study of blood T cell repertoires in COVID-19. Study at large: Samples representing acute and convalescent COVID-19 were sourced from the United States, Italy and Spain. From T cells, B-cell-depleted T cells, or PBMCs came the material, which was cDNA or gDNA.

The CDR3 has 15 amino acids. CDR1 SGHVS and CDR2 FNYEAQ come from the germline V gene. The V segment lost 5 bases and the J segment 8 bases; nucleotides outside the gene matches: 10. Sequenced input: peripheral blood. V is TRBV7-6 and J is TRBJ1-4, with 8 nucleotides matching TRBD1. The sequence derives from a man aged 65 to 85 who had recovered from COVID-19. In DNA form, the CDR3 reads TGTGCCAGCAGCCTCGGACAGGGTGAGAACGAAAAACTGTTTTTT. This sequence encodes CASSLGQGENEKLFF.